Following are 26 T cell receptor beta chains from one sample sequenced in a study of blood T cell repertoires in COVID-19. Data came from immunoSEQ multiplex PCR; TCRdb stores just in-frame clones and leaves some out. Among about 74,000 clones listed, roughly 90% were seen once. Sequencing was done on a sample of peripheral blood. The receptors were sampled from a woman aged 55-75 years with active COVID-19.

The genes are TRBV29-1 and TRBJ1-4; TRBD1 is a possible D gene (5 bases). The CDR3 is 14 amino acids. Germline V gene lookup returns CDR1 SQVTM and CDR2 ANQGSEA. The ends were cut back, 4 bases at V and 0 bases at J, with 9 bases in the middle. The CDR3 sequence is CSVGREATNEKLFF. The DNA for the CDR3 is TGCAGCGTTGGCAGGGAGGCAACTAATGAAAAACTGTTTTTT.

This rearrangement joins TRBV4-1 to TRBJ2-3, with 10 nucleotides matching TRBD2. Per germline, CDR1 MGHRA and CDR2 YSYEKL. V lost 0 bases to trimming and J lost 3 bases; unmatched junction nucleotides: 6. The CDR3 spans 17 residues. CDR3 coding DNA: TGCGCCAGCAGCCAAGATCGCGCTAGCGGGAGAACAGATACGCAGTATTTT. Its translation is CASSQDRASGRTDTQYF.

This clone is a singleton in its sample. This sequence joins TRBV6-2 or TRBV6-3 and TRBJ1-5, with D hard to call. V lost 2 bases and J 5 bases, leaving 4 bases between the germline ends. The CDR3 is 12 residues long. In germline, CDR1 is MNHEY, CDR2 SVGEGT. For the CDR3, the DNA is TGTGCCAGCAGTTACGTCTATCAGCCCCAGCATTTT. This sequence encodes CASSYVYQPQHF.

This chain links TRBV7-8 with TRBJ1-1; TRBD1 is a possible D gene (5 bases). The CDR3 is 14 residues long. V was cut by 3 bases and J by 1 base, with 9 bases left in between. Germline CDR1 and CDR2: SGHVS and FQNEAQ. CDR3 amino acids: CASSLGGGNTEAFF. As DNA, the CDR3 is TGTGCCAGCAGCTTGGGGGGAGGGAACACTGAAGCTTTCTTT.

The V gene is TRBV19, the J gene TRBJ1-5, with a tentative D call TRBD1 (6 bases). Looked up from germline, CDR1 is LNHDA and CDR2 is SQIVND (reference sequence). V was clipped by 3 bases and J by 5 bases, with 11 bases between them. The CDR3 is 14 amino acids. CDR3 in DNA: TGTGCCAGTAGTATTCGCAGGGGAGATCAGCCCCAGCATTTT. Protein product: CASSIRRGDQPQHF. Based on the CDR3 plus reference TRBV19 and TRBJ1-5, the full variable domain is DGGITQSPKYLFRKEGQNVTLSCEQNLNHDAMYWYRQDPGQGLRLIYYSQIVNDFQKGDIAEGYSVSREKKESFPLTVTSAQKNPTAFYLCASSIRRGDQPQHFGDGTRLSIL.

This chain joins TRBV5-4 and TRBJ1-5; 7 positions agree with TRBD1. The CDR3 sequence is 14 residues long. The germline V gene has CDR1 SGHNT and CDR2 YYREEE (reference sequence). J lost 4 bases, V lost 4 bases, and 5 bases had no gene match. The chain's CDR3 is CASSPGTDNQPQHF. The CDR3 DNA sequence: TGTGCCAGCAGCCCAGGGACAGATAATCAGCCCCAGCATTTT.

This chain uses TRBV7-8 with TRBJ1-5; D may be TRBD1 (5 bases). Looked up from germline, CDR1 is SGHVS and CDR2 is FQNEAQ. Trimming removed 4 bases at V and 4 bases at J, with 8 bases between. The CDR3 extends over 13 amino acids. CDR3 nucleotides: TGTGCCAGCAGCTCCGGGGGAAATCAGCCCCAGCATTTT. Translated, it gives CASSSGGNQPQHF.

The V call is TRBV18, the J call TRBJ1-1; 11 bases line up with TRBD1. The CDR3 runs to 15 residues. Germline assignment: CDR1 KGHSH and CDR2 LQKENI. V was pared by 3 bases and J by 2 bases, with 2 bases of the junction left unmatched. CDR3 in DNA: TGTGCCAGCTCACCCGGACAGGGGGCAAACACTGAAGCTTTCTTT. Translated, it gives CASSPGQGANTEAFF.

V and J are TRBV5-4 and TRBJ2-1; TRBD1 aligns across 7 bases. This CDR3 is built from 16 residues. Per germline, CDR1 SGHNT and CDR2 YYREEE (reference sequence). V lost 4 bases to trimming and J lost 12 bases; unmatched junction nucleotides: 19. The CDR3 coding sequence is TGTGCCAGCAGCATAGACAGGGAAAGCAATGAATTTGGGCAGTTCTTC. This gives the protein CASSIDRESNEFGQFF.

This chain uses TRBV5-4 with TRBJ2-6; D is unresolved. The CDR3 extends over 16 amino acids. Germline V gene data show CDR1 as SGHNT and CDR2 as YYREEE (reference sequence). The V end was cut by 5 bases, the J end by 1 base, with 13 bases between. CDR3: CASRGIPRSGANVLTF. The DNA of the CDR3 is TGTGCCAGCAGAGGCATCCCGAGGTCTGGGGCCAACGTCCTGACTTTC.

J is TRBJ2-3 and V is TRBV11-2, with D unclear. The germline V gene has CDR1 SGHAT and CDR2 FQNNGV. V lost 2 bases to trimming and J lost 2 bases, with 8 bases between them. CDR3 size: 14 residues. CDR3 region: CASSLSQVTDTQYF. CDR3 in DNA: TGTGCCAGCAGCTTAAGCCAGGTCACAGATACGCAGTATTTT.

The chain recombines TRBV6-1 with TRBJ1-2; 12 nucleotides match TRBD1. The CDR3 length is 15 residues. Germline CDR1 MNHNS, CDR2 SASEGT. V trimming: 3 bases; J trimming: 5 bases; junction bases outside the gene matches: 4. CDR3 region: CASSEGTGGFYGYTF. Written as DNA, the CDR3 is TGTGCCAGCAGTGAGGGGACAGGGGGCTTTTATGGCTACACCTTC.

The J gene is TRBJ2-1, the V gene TRBV24-1; the D gene is possibly TRBD1 (6 bases). This CDR3 has 16 residues. V lost 5 bases and J 0 bases, leaving 13 bases between the germline ends. Germline assignment: CDR1 KGHDR and CDR2 SFDVKD. CDR3 sequence: CATSVAGASSYNEQFF. The CDR3 DNA sequence: TGTGCCACCAGTGTTGCAGGGGCGAGCTCCTACAATGAGCAGTTCTTC.

The chain combines TRBV7-8 with TRBJ1-1; D perhaps matches TRBD1 (5 bases). CDR1 is SGHVS, CDR2 FQNEAQ, per germline. V lost 1 base and J 2 bases, leaving 11 bases between the germline ends. The CDR3 totals 15 residues. The CDR3 sequence: CASSLGLTVNTEAFF. CDR3 DNA sequence: TGTGCCAGCAGCTTAGGATTGACAGTTAACACTGAAGCTTTCTTT.

This chain connects TRBV7-9 to TRBJ1-3; TRBD1 aligns across 7 bases. Germline values: CDR1 SEHNR, CDR2 FQNEAQ (reference sequence). V was clipped by 2 bases and J by 7 bases; unmatched bases: 2. The CDR3 length is 13 residues. CDR3 protein: CASSLRQGNTIYF. Here the CDR3 DNA reads TGTGCCAGCAGCTTAAGACAGGGTAACACCATATATTTT.

This chain connects TRBV28 to TRBJ1-2; 8 bases are shared with TRBD1. This CDR3 comprises 12 residues. CDR1 and CDR2 from the germline V gene are MDHEN and SYDVKM. The J segment lost 4 bases and the V segment lost 8 bases, leaving 3 bases of the junction unmatched. The CDR3, as DNA: TGTGCCAGCCTAGACAGGGGCTATGGCTACACCTTC. Protein sequence: CASLDRGYGYTF.

The V gene is TRBV14, the J gene TRBJ2-5; maybe TRBD2 (6 bases). Trimming took off 2 bases at V and 5 bases at J, with 12 bases between the two ends. From germline, CDR1 is SGHDN and CDR2 FVKESK. The CDR3 is 14 amino acids. DNA of the CDR3: TGTGCCAGCAGCCAATTTACCGGAGGGGAGACCCAGTACTTC. It translates to CASSQFTGGETQYF. Using reference TRBV14 and TRBJ2-5 for the parts outside the CDR3, the full variable domain is EAGVTQFPSHSVIEKGQTVTLRCDPISGHDNLYWYRRVMGKEIKFLLHFVKESKQDESGMPNNRFLAERTGGTYSTLKVQPAELEDSGVYFCASSQFTGGETQYFGPGTRLLVL.

V usage is TRBV7-2 and J usage is TRBJ2-1; 8 nucleotides align to TRBD1. Trimming cost V 4 bases and J 3 bases; bases outside gene matches: 2. The CDR3 has 14 residues. In germline, CDR1 is SGHTA, CDR2 FQGNSA. This CDR3 reads CASSSGQGYNEQFF. DNA of the CDR3: TGTGCCAGCAGCTCAGGACAGGGCTACAATGAGCAGTTCTTC.

This chain uses TRBV5-1 with TRBJ1-1; TRBD1 is a possible D gene (6 bases). This CDR3 is built from 14 residues. Germline loops: CDR1 SGHRS, CDR2 YFSETQ. V was cut by 4 bases and J by 0 bases, with 10 bases left in between. This CDR3 is CASSPGDLNTEAFF. CDR3 DNA sequence: TGCGCCAGCAGCCCAGGGGACCTGAACACTGAAGCTTTCTTT. The whole variable domain, filled in from reference TRBV5-1 and TRBJ1-1, reads KAGVTQTPRYLIKTRGQQVTLSCSPISGHRSVSWYQQTPGQGLQFLFEYFSETQRNKGNFPGRFSGRQFSNSRSEMNVSTLELGDSALYLCASSPGDLNTEAFFGQGTRLTVV.

This chain's CDR3 is CASSYPPQGRTDTQYF. In DNA, the CDR3 is TGTGCCAGCAGTTATCCTCCTCAGGGGCGCACAGATACGCAGTATTTT. The chain joins TRBV6-6 to TRBJ2-3; D is perhaps TRBD1 (6 bases). The V end lost 3 bases, the J end lost 1 base, and 14 bases lay between the germline ends. The CDR3 contains 16 residues. Germline CDR1 MNHNY, CDR2 SVGAGI (reference sequence).

This clone came up once. The V gene is TRBV18, the J gene TRBJ2-7, with 9 bases that match TRBD1. The CDR3 has 15 residues. V was clipped by 3 bases and J by 4 bases; unmatched bases: 7. The V gene's germline CDR1 is KGHSH and CDR2 LQKENI. For the CDR3, the DNA is TGTGCCAGCTCACCTCCGACAGGGGGAATGTACGAGCAGTACTTC. It is translated as CASSPPTGGMYEQYF. Full variable domain (missing parts from reference TRBV18 and TRBJ2-7): NAGVMQNPRHLVRRRGQEARLRCSPMKGHSHVYWYRQLPEEGLKFMVYLQKENIIDESGMPKERFSAEFPKEGPSILRIQQVVRGDSAAYFCASSPPTGGMYEQYFGPGTRLTVT.

This chain links TRBV5-1 with TRBJ2-1, with D perhaps TRBD1 (6 bases). CDR1 is SGHRS, CDR2 YFSETQ, per germline. The CDR3 runs 16 residues. V dropped 0 bases and J dropped 10 bases, with 20 bases sitting between them. CDR3 protein: CASSLVLTGRFAEQFF. CDR3 DNA sequence: TGCGCCAGCAGCTTGGTGCTTACAGGGCGTTTCGCGGAGCAGTTCTTC. Together with reference TRBV5-1 and TRBJ2-1, the CDR3 gives the full variable domain: KAGVTQTPRYLIKTRGQQVTLSCSPISGHRSVSWYQQTPGQGLQFLFEYFSETQRNKGNFPGRFSGRQFSNSRSEMNVSTLELGDSALYLCASSLVLTGRFAEQFFGPGTRLTVL.

This chain uses TRBV3-1 (or the pseudogene TRBV3-2) with TRBJ2-3; maybe TRBD2 (6 bases). Germline loops: CDR1 LGHDT, CDR2 YNNKEL (reference sequence). The CDR3 totals 17 residues. V was clipped by 3 bases and J by 2 bases, with 18 bases between them. CDR3 region: CASSHDTRGLTTDTQYF. The CDR3, as DNA: TGTGCCAGCAGCCATGATACCCGGGGACTCACCACAGATACGCAGTATTTT.

The chain recombines TRBV5-1 with TRBJ1-2; the D gene is possibly TRBD1 (6 bases). The CDR3 totals 14 residues. V shed 3 bases and J shed 6 bases, with 15 bases lying between them. Germline CDR1 is SGHRS and CDR2 is YFSETQ. In nucleotides, the CDR3 is TGCGCCAGCAGCTACCCTTTGGCAGGGGATGGCTACACCTTC. Its translation is CASSYPLAGDGYTF.

The chain has TRBV5-1 and TRBJ1-2; a possible D gene is TRBD1 (6 bases). CDR1 is SGHRS and CDR2 is YFSETQ in the germline V gene. The CDR3 length is 15 residues. Trimming shortened V by 4 bases and J by 7 bases, and 20 bases separated the two germline ends. The CDR3: CASSLTGMVLGGYTF. In DNA, the CDR3 is TGCGCCAGCAGCCTAACAGGGATGGTGCTTGGTGGCTACACCTTC.

V usage is TRBV18 and J usage is TRBJ1-3, with D maybe TRBD1 (5 bases). V dropped 5 bases and J dropped 0 bases, with 17 bases sitting between them. CDR1 and CDR2 from the germline V gene are KGHSH and LQKENI. CDR3 length: 17 amino acids. CDR3 loop: CASSADRDWSSGNTIYF. CDR3 nucleotide sequence: TGTGCCAGCTCAGCAGACCGGGACTGGAGCTCTGGAAACACCATATATTTT.